A single sample gave rise to the 17 T cell receptor beta chains below, sequenced in a study of early T cells in non-severe SARS-CoV-2 infection. TCRdb redid the calling of the 5' RACE reads with MiXCR, one entry per CDR3 protein. Here the sample spans more than 85,000 distinct CDR3 sequences, approximately 17% being singletons. Sample: whole blood, taken at baseline. These receptors were obtained from an adult who was a healthcare worker with PCR-confirmed SARS-CoV-2 infection or an uninfected control (not recorded which).

This clonotype has just a few counts. V gene TRBV4-1 combines with J gene TRBJ2-7; D perhaps matches TRBD2 (6 bases). CDR1 is MGHRA, CDR2 YSYEKL, per germline. V was clipped by 2 bases and J by 3 bases, with 14 bases between them. The CDR3 runs to 15 residues. DNA of the CDR3: TGCGCCAGCAGCCAATCGCGGGGCCAGTTCTACGAGCAGTACTTC. Translated: CASSQSRGQFYEQYF.

This clonotype was counted many times. The gene calls are TRBV12-3 or TRBV12-4 and TRBJ2-1; unclear D gene. There are 13 residues in the CDR3. V gave up 6 bases and J gave up 5 bases, with 11 bases separating them. CDR3 bases: TGTGCCAGCAGGGGCCTAGGGAACAATGAGCAGTTCTTC. Translating gives CASRGLGNNEQFF.

The J gene is TRBJ1-1, the V gene TRBV4-1; no firm D call. CDR3 size: 16 residues. The germline CDR1 and CDR2 sequences are MGHRA and YSYEKL. Trimming shortened V by 2 bases and J by 4 bases, and 17 bases separated the two germline ends. The CDR3 protein is CASSQPQPGSGTEAFF. DNA for the CDR3: TGCGCCAGCAGCCAACCTCAACCCGGGAGTGGCACTGAAGCTTTCTTT.

The chain carries TRBV21-1 and TRBJ2-7; the table gives TRBD1 as D, unverified against the DNA. TRBV21-1 is annotated as a pseudogene. The CDR3 consists of 13 residues. The CDR3 region is CASGGQETYEQYF. CDR3 bases: TGTGCCAGCGGCGGACAGGAAACCTACGAGCAGTACTTC.

This clonotype was seen only a few times. The chain is built from TRBV20-1 and TRBJ2-7; D might be TRBD1 or TRBD2, each matching 5 bases. CDR3 length equals 13 residues. Trimming removed 1 base at V and 2 bases at J, with 9 bases between. From germline, CDR1 is DFQATT and CDR2 SNEGSKA (reference sequence). The CDR3 protein is CSARGDGAYEQYF. The CDR3 DNA follows: TGCAGTGCTAGAGGGGACGGTGCCTACGAGCAGTACTTC.

This clonotype was counted only a few times. The rearrangement links TRBV7-8 to TRBJ2-1, with 13 nucleotides matching TRBD2. Germline V lookup: CDR1 SGHVS, CDR2 FQNEAQ. The CDR3 runs to 18 residues. J was trimmed by 0 bases and V by 4 bases; bases with no gene match: 6. The CDR3 DNA follows: TGTGCCAGCAGCTCGAGACTAGCGGGGGGAAGCTCCTACAATGAGCAGTTCTTC. Protein product: CASSSRLAGGSSYNEQFF.

This clonotype was observed at least ten times. The chain employs TRBV7-2 and TRBJ2-7, with D perhaps matching TRBD1 (6 bases). From germline, CDR1 is SGHTA and CDR2 FQGNSA. The CDR3 spans 15 residues. Trimming shortened V by 5 bases and J by 4 bases, and 18 bases separated the two germline ends. The CDR3 coding sequence is TGTGCCAGCAGCACGTACACTCAGGGGAGTTACGAGCAGTACTTC. Translation: CASSTYTQGSYEQYF.

The J gene is TRBJ2-7, the V gene TRBV20-1; weak D call: TRBD2 (5 bases). The CDR3 runs 12 residues. Trimming removed 1 base from V and 5 bases from J, with 9 bases in between. Germline V gene sequence: CDR1 DFQATT, CDR2 SNEGSKA (reference sequence). DNA for the CDR3: TGCAGTGCTAGAGGGACTTACGACGAGCAGTACTTC. Translated, it gives CSARGTYDEQYF.

This rearrangement joins TRBV5-6 to TRBJ2-3; 9 bases are shared with TRBD2. Germline V gives CDR1 SGHDT, CDR2 YYEEEE. The V and J ends lost 6 bases and 5 bases, in that order; junction bases with no gene match: 4. The CDR3 loop spans 13 amino acids. CDR3 bases: TGTGCCAGCAAAGATAGCGGGGGAGATACGCAGTATTTT. This codes for CASKDSGGDTQYF.

This clonotype was seen a handful of times. This chain joins TRBV30 and TRBJ2-7; D is perhaps TRBD1 (6 bases). Germline CDR1 GTSNPN, CDR2 SVGIG (reference sequence). The CDR3 runs to 13 residues. V lost 1 base and J lost 7, with 14 bases in between. CDR3 sequence: CAWSDRVLGEQYF. Here the CDR3 DNA reads TGTGCCTGGAGTGACAGGGTGTTGGGGGAGCAGTACTTC.

This clonotype was seen more than once but under ten times. The chain joins TRBV7-2 to TRBJ2-3; 7 bases line up with TRBD2. The CDR3 length is 14 residues. V was pared by 5 bases and J by 3 bases, with 5 bases of the junction left unmatched. From germline, CDR1 is SGHTA and CDR2 FQGNSA. The CDR3 sequence: CASSKAGMTDTQYF. DNA of the CDR3: TGTGCCAGCAGCAAAGCGGGAATGACAGATACGCAGTATTTT.

Written as DNA, the CDR3 is TGCAGTGCGGGGTGGCACGCGGGGGATGAGCAGTTCTTC. It specifies CSAGWHAGDEQFF. This sequence joins TRBV20-1 and TRBJ2-1; 7 nucleotides match TRBD2. V shed 6 bases and J 8 bases; nucleotides not matched to a gene: 10. The CDR3 contains 13 residues. Per germline, CDR1 DFQATT and CDR2 SNEGSKA (reference sequence).

This clonotype was seen a handful of times. The gene calls are TRBV6-1 and TRBJ2-5; 12 bases line up with TRBD2. The CDR3 is 16 residues long. With 3 bases clipped from V and 2 bases from J, the junction kept 4 bases outside the gene matches. Germline V gene lookup returns CDR1 MNHNS and CDR2 SASEGT. The CDR3, as DNA: TGTGCCAGCAGTGAGCCGACTAGCGGGAGTCAAGAGACCCAGTACTTC. Translating gives CASSEPTSGSQETQYF.

This clonotype was recorded many times. J is TRBJ2-1 and V is TRBV12-3 or TRBV12-4; 9 positions match TRBD2. There are 16 residues in the CDR3. J lost 9 bases, V lost 4 bases, and 13 bases had no gene match. CDR3 residues: CASSSYLSGRPTEQFF. The CDR3 bases are TGTGCCAGCAGTTCATATCTCAGCGGGAGGCCCACTGAGCAGTTCTTC.

This clonotype was counted ten times or more. The rearrangement joins TRBV2 to TRBJ2-2; D call uncertain. The CDR3 covers 13 residues. The V gene's germline CDR1 is SNHLY and CDR2 FYNNEI. Trimming removed 1 base from V and 6 bases from J, with 6 bases in between. DNA for the CDR3: TGTGCCAGCAGTGAAGGGTACCCCGGGGAGCTGTTTTTT. It is translated as CASSEGYPGELFF.

This clonotype was seen only a few times. This chain connects TRBV6-5 to TRBJ1-6; D is perhaps TRBD1 (6 bases). The CDR3 runs 14 residues. CDR1 and CDR2 (germline): MNHEY, SVGAGI. Trimming removed 4 bases from V and 7 bases from J, with 11 bases in between. Here the CDR3 reads CASSWNRENSPLHF. The CDR3 DNA reads TGTGCCAGCAGTTGGAACAGGGAAAATTCACCCCTCCACTTT.

This clonotype was observed a handful of times. The chain is built from TRBV20-1 and TRBJ1-6; D gene ambiguous. Germline V gene lookup returns CDR1 DFQATT and CDR2 SNEGSKA (reference sequence). There are 14 residues in the CDR3. V was trimmed by 7 bases and J by 0 bases, leaving 10 bases between them. The CDR3 sequence: CSVGKSSYNSPLHF. The CDR3 bases are TGCAGTGTAGGCAAGAGCTCCTATAATTCACCCCTCCACTTT.